The next 28 T cell receptor beta chains were all read from a single sample in a study of T cell changes during pregnancy in multiple sclerosis. Data came from immunoSEQ multiplex PCR; TCRdb stores just in-frame clones and leaves some out. The table records around 72,000 clones, 75% to 95% of them present only once. The specimen comprised peripheral blood, sampled in the third trimester of pregnancy. The receptors come from a female donor in good health, enrolled as a control in a pregnancy study.

V is TRBV19 and J is TRBJ1-4; TRBD1 matches at 10 bases. The CDR3 spans 15 residues. The V gene's germline CDR1 is LNHDA and CDR2 SQIVND (reference sequence). With V trimmed by 5 bases and J by 3 bases, 3 bases remained unmatched. CDR3 region: CASSGQGEPNEKLFF. CDR3 DNA: TGTGCCAGTAGTGGACAGGGGGAGCCTAATGAAAAACTGTTTTTT.

This chain joins TRBV5-1 and TRBJ2-7, with 9 bases identical to TRBD2. The trim removed 0 bases at V and 6 bases at J, leaving 7 bases unmatched. Germline lookup yields CDR1 SGHRS and CDR2 YFSETQ. This CDR3 has 15 amino acids. CDR3 DNA sequence: TGCGCCAGCAGCTTGGGGTTTAGCGGGGGAGGCGAGCAGTACTTC. Protein sequence: CASSLGFSGGGEQYF. The full variable domain, in which reference TRBV5-1 and TRBJ2-7 provide the parts outside the CDR3, is KAGVTQTPRYLIKTRGQQVTLSCSPISGHRSVSWYQQTPGQGLQFLFEYFSETQRNKGNFPGRFSGRQFSNSRSEMNVSTLELGDSALYLCASSLGFSGGGEQYFGPGTRLTVT.

This clone was recorded a few times. The chain carries TRBV9 and TRBJ1-1, with D uncertain. Germline lookup yields CDR1 SGDLS and CDR2 YYNGEE. Trimming removed 0 bases at V and 2 bases at J, with 8 bases between. The CDR3 sequence is 14 residues long. The CDR3 is CASSVGNLNTEAFF. CDR3 in DNA: TGTGCCAGCAGCGTAGGAAACTTAAACACTGAAGCTTTCTTT.

The chain has TRBV7-8 and TRBJ1-1; D is perhaps TRBD1 (6 bases). Deletions cut 0 bases from V and 2 bases from J, with 16 bases between. Germline V gives CDR1 SGHVS, CDR2 FQNEAQ. The CDR3 has 17 amino acids. The chain's CDR3 is CASSLAIGQRFNTEAFF. The CDR3 nucleotides read TGTGCCAGCAGCTTAGCGATTGGACAGCGTTTTAACACTGAAGCTTTCTTT.

The V gene is TRBV28, the J gene TRBJ1-2; D is perhaps TRBD1 (5 bases). The CDR3 is 13 amino acids. Looked up from germline, CDR1 is MDHEN and CDR2 is SYDVKM. Trimming removed 6 bases from V and 8 bases from J, with 16 bases in between. The CDR3 here is CASSPGGQWGYTF. CDR3 DNA sequence: TGTGCCAGCAGCCCGGGGGGTCAGTGGGGCTACACCTTC.

The rearrangement links TRBV28 to TRBJ1-6; TRBD1 is a possible D gene (6 bases). V gave up 3 bases and J gave up 4 bases, with 10 bases separating them. This CDR3 region has 15 residues. CDR1 MDHEN and CDR2 SYDVKM come from the germline V gene. CDR3 sequence reads: CASSLWGHYNSPLHF. The CDR3 DNA reads TGTGCCAGCAGTTTGTGGGGACATTATAATTCACCCCTCCACTTT.

Here the CDR3 reads CASSSSPHTEAFF. The DNA for the CDR3 is TGTGCCAGCAGTTCCTCCCCCCACACTGAAGCTTTCTTT. This chain joins TRBV28 and TRBJ1-1; D call uncertain. CDR3 length equals 13 residues. V was clipped by 4 bases and J by 3 bases, with 9 bases between them. CDR1 and CDR2 (germline): MDHEN, SYDVKM.

The rearrangement uses TRBV6-5 and TRBJ2-1, with no clear D. V lost 0 bases and J 9 bases, leaving 12 bases between the germline ends. CDR3 length: 14 residues. Germline V gene sequence: CDR1 MNHEY, CDR2 SVGAGI. Here the CDR3 DNA reads TGTGCCAGCAGTTACTCGACACCAGGTCGTGAGCAGTTCTTC. The encoded protein is CASSYSTPGREQFF.

The chain uses TRBV19 and TRBJ1-2; D call uncertain. The CDR3 sequence is 18 residues long. CDR1 is LNHDA and CDR2 is SQIVND in the germline V gene (reference sequence). The V gene lost 7 bases and the J gene lost 4 bases, with 28 bases spanning the gap. The CDR3 bases are TGTGCCAGTACCTCACGGGGAATAGGCCTTCGGACGGGCTATGGCTACACCTTC. Protein sequence: CASTSRGIGLRTGYGYTF.

The chain couples TRBV5-5 to TRBJ2-5; TRBD2 aligns across 7 bases. Germline V gene sequence: CDR1 SGHKS, CDR2 YYEKEE (reference sequence). After removal of 0 bases from V and 2 bases from J, the junction contained 4 bases not matched to a gene. The length of the CDR3 is 15 residues. The CDR3 spells CASSLAGGGQETQYF. The CDR3 DNA is TGTGCCAGCAGCTTGGCGGGGGGAGGTCAAGAGACCCAGTACTTC.

The V and J genes are TRBV6-1 and TRBJ1-6; D is perhaps TRBD1 (5 bases). Trimming took off 2 bases at V and 11 bases at J, with 13 bases between the two ends. The CDR3 has 14 amino acids. Germline V lookup: CDR1 MNHNS, CDR2 SASEGT. Written as DNA, the CDR3 is TGTGCCAGCAGTGAACTCCAGGGTTTAGCACCCCTCCACTTT. Protein: CASSELQGLAPLHF.

The chain is built from TRBV2 and TRBJ1-2; 9 nucleotides agree with TRBD1. This CDR3 region has 14 residues. The V segment lost 9 bases and the J segment 6 bases; nucleotides outside the gene matches: 11. CDR1 is SNHLY and CDR2 is FYNNEI in the germline V gene. As DNA, the CDR3 is TGTGCCAGACGTCCCGGGACAGGGTTCGATGGCTACACCTTC. This translates into CARRPGTGFDGYTF.

The chain employs TRBV7-9 and TRBJ1-3, with D possibly TRBD1 on 6 matching bases. Germline CDR1 is SEHNR and CDR2 is FQNEAQ (reference sequence). Trimming took 6 bases from V and 0 from J, leaving 12 bases between them. The CDR3 is 15 amino acids. As DNA, the CDR3 is TGTGCCAGCAGTTCAACGACAGGCTCTGGAAACACCATATATTTT. Amino acids: CASSSTTGSGNTIYF.

CDR3 DNA: TGCGCCAGCAGCTTATCTTCAACAGGGGGACTTCTCGGGTCACCCCTCCACTTT. Its protein product is CASSLSSTGGLLGSPLHF. This chain joins TRBV5-1 and TRBJ1-6; 8 bases align to TRBD1. The CDR3 covers 18 residues. Germline V gives CDR1 SGHRS, CDR2 YFSETQ. V lost 2 bases to trimming and J lost 10 bases; unmatched junction nucleotides: 17.

J is TRBJ2-7 and V is TRBV25-1, with 9 bases matching TRBD2. Germline assignment: CDR1 MGHDK and CDR2 SYGVNS. The CDR3 is 14 amino acids. V trimming: 4 bases; J trimming: 2 bases; junction bases outside the gene matches: 3. The CDR3 loop is CASSVLAGAYEQYF. As DNA, the CDR3 is TGTGCCAGCAGTGTCTTAGCGGGGGCCTACGAGCAGTACTTC.

The CDR3, as DNA: TGTGCCTGGAGCCGTAGACAGTCAGACGAAAAACTGTTTTTT. Translating gives CAWSRRQSDEKLFF. The genes are TRBV30 and TRBJ1-4; tentatively, D is TRBD1 (5 bases). The germline CDR1 and CDR2 sequences are GTSNPN and SVGIG (reference sequence). CDR3 length equals 14 residues. V gave up 3 bases and J gave up 8 bases, with 16 bases separating them.

This sequence joins TRBV19 and TRBJ2-3; TRBD2 agrees at 8 bases. V gave up 6 bases and J gave up 2 bases; unmatched junction bases: 7. CDR1 LNHDA and CDR2 SQIVND come from the germline V gene (reference sequence). The CDR3 has 15 residues. The CDR3 reads CASSGLAGYTDTQYF. CDR3 nucleotides: TGTGCCAGTAGCGGGTTAGCGGGATACACAGATACGCAGTATTTT.

This clone showed up just once. This chain uses TRBV30 with TRBJ2-7; no clear D gene. From germline, CDR1 is GTSNPN and CDR2 SVGIG (reference sequence). Trimming took off 0 bases at V and 1 base at J, with 10 bases between the two ends. The CDR3 runs 14 residues. The CDR3 DNA sequence: TGTGCCTGGAGTGTACCAGTAAGATCCTACGAGCAGTACTTC. It specifies CAWSVPVRSYEQYF.

This rearrangement joins TRBV7-2 to TRBJ1-1, with 9 positions matching TRBD1. The CDR3 spans 13 residues. The V and J ends lost 1 base and 8 bases, in that order; junction bases with no gene match: 2. The germline gives CDR1 SGHTA, CDR2 FQGNSA. CDR3 nucleotides: TGTGCCAGCAGCTTAGAACAGGGGGCAGAAGCTTTCTTT. Residues: CASSLEQGAEAFF.

This rearrangement joins TRBV25-1 to TRBJ1-6; 11 positions match TRBD1. Unmatched junction bases numbered 4, after V lost 5 bases and J lost 7 bases. Germline values: CDR1 MGHDK, CDR2 SYGVNS. CDR3 length equals 15 residues. CDR3 residues: CASSNRDRGNSPLHF. The CDR3 DNA follows: TGTGCCAGCAGTAACCGGGACAGGGGGAATTCACCCCTCCACTTT.

V gene TRBV5-1 combines with J gene TRBJ1-3; D is ambiguous. V gave up 4 bases and J gave up 2 bases, with 16 bases separating them. From germline, CDR1 is SGHRS and CDR2 YFSETQ. The CDR3 has 16 amino acids. The CDR3 protein is CASSPFSQTPGNTIYF. CDR3 DNA sequence: TGCGCCAGCAGCCCTTTCTCACAAACCCCTGGAAACACCATATATTTT.

This clone was recorded only once. The chain combines TRBV28 with TRBJ1-5, with 12 bases lining up with TRBD1. CDR1 is MDHEN, CDR2 SYDVKM, per germline. The CDR3 has 17 amino acids. The trim removed 2 bases at V and 1 base at J, leaving 3 bases unmatched. CDR3 region: CASSLGTGGQSNQPQHF. The CDR3, as DNA: TGTGCCAGCAGTTTAGGGACAGGGGGCCAGAGCAATCAGCCCCAGCATTTT.

The chain couples TRBV6-1 to TRBJ1-2; TRBD1 matches 10 bases. The CDR3 consists of 14 residues. After removal of 7 bases from V and 2 bases from J, the junction contained 4 bases not matched to a gene. Germline loops: CDR1 MNHNS, CDR2 SASEGT. CDR3 sequence reads: CASMWTGGNYGYTF. In DNA, the CDR3 is TGTGCCAGCATGTGGACAGGGGGGAACTATGGCTACACCTTC.

The CDR3 nucleotides are TGTGCCAGCAGTTCAATGACAGGGGGCAACACTGAAGCTTTCTTT. It codes for CASSSMTGGNTEAFF. This chain uses TRBV27 with TRBJ1-1, with 10 bases identical to TRBD1. Germline loops: CDR1 MNHEY, CDR2 SMNVEV (reference sequence). The CDR3 sequence is 15 residues long. After removal of 4 bases from V and 2 bases from J, the junction contained 4 bases not matched to a gene.

The chain uses TRBV18 and TRBJ1-4; D possibly corresponds to TRBD1 (6 bases). There are 13 residues in the CDR3. Germline CDR1 KGHSH, CDR2 LQKENI. The germline V and J ends were trimmed by 3 bases and 5 bases, with 7 bases remaining between them. The CDR3 coding sequence is TGTGCCAGCTCACCGGGGACAAATGAAAAACTGTTTTTT. It specifies CASSPGTNEKLFF.

This chain connects TRBV5-8 to TRBJ1-2, with D perhaps TRBD1 (5 bases). Trimming took off 0 bases at V and 4 bases at J, with 10 bases between the two ends. Per germline, CDR1 SGHTS and CDR2 YDEGEE. The CDR3 runs 14 residues. The CDR3 here is CASSLAYDSYGYTF. The CDR3 bases are TGTGCCAGCAGCTTGGCTTATGACAGCTATGGCTACACCTTC.

This chain uses TRBV6-5 with TRBJ2-5, with 8 bases identical to TRBD1. The germline V gene encodes CDR1 MNHEY and CDR2 SVGAGI. V lost 6 bases, J lost 1 base, and 4 bases stayed unmatched. The CDR3 spans 14 residues. Here the CDR3 reads CASSPGTGQETQYF. Here the CDR3 DNA reads TGTGCCAGCAGCCCAGGGACAGGCCAAGAGACCCAGTACTTC.

This chain uses TRBV29-1 with TRBJ1-3, with 7 bases that match TRBD1. With V trimmed by 3 bases and J by 8 bases, 7 bases remained unmatched. The CDR3 loop spans 13 amino acids. The germline gives CDR1 SQVTM, CDR2 ANQGSEA. CDR3 bases: TGCAGCGTTGAGGCACAGGGGAAGGACACCATATATTTT. Protein: CSVEAQGKDTIYF.